These 24 T cell receptor beta chains share one sample of origin, sequenced in a study of T-cell memory formation after mild COVID-19. One entry per CDR3 protein results from TCRdb running MiXCR on the 5' RACE reads. The data contain about 210,000 distinct CDR3 sequences, more than 9% of them singletons. The specimen was PBMCs or a T cell subset sorted from them (not recorded which). The receptors here all came from a man aged 18 to 30 who had mild COVID-19 (a few samples of this study predate the infection). Cell type and time point are not known.

In this sample, this clonotype turned up a few times. This rearrangement joins TRBV24-1 to TRBJ1-5; D is unresolved. The CDR3 consists of 14 residues. Trimming cost V 4 bases and J 3 bases, with 9 bases left between them. CDR1 is KGHDR, CDR2 SFDVKD, per germline. This CDR3 reads CATSENRPNQPQHF. The CDR3 coding sequence is TGTGCCACCAGTGAGAACAGACCCAATCAGCCCCAGCATTTT.

This clonotype was seen a few times. The J gene is TRBJ2-7, the V gene TRBV7-9; 8 bases agree with TRBD1. V trimming: 3 bases; J trimming: 9 bases; junction bases outside the gene matches: 7. Germline V gene lookup returns CDR1 SEHNR and CDR2 FQNEAQ (reference sequence). The CDR3 spans 13 residues. The CDR3 coding sequence is TGTGCCAGCAGCTTTACGACAGGGGAGGCGCAGTACGTC. Protein product: CASSFTTGEAQYV.

Only a few counts were recorded for this clonotype. This chain uses TRBV5-1 with TRBJ2-4; TRBD2 matches at 8 bases. V lost 4 bases and J lost 0; bases outside the gene matches: 15. This CDR3 is built from 19 residues. Germline assignment: CDR1 SGHRS and CDR2 YFSETQ. CDR3 sequence reads: CASSLRAGALGLAKNIQYF. DNA for the CDR3: TGCGCCAGCAGCCTAAGAGCGGGGGCCTTGGGGTTAGCCAAAAACATTCAGTACTTC.

This clonotype has more than one count but fewer than ten. V usage is TRBV24-1 and J usage is TRBJ2-3, with D unclear. Germline-derived CDR1 and CDR2 are KGHDR and SFDVKD. This CDR3 comprises 13 residues. V was shortened by 0 bases and J by 7 bases, with 7 bases between the two germline ends. The chain's CDR3 is CATSDLNMYTQYF. CDR3 nucleotide sequence: TGTGCCACCAGTGATTTGAACATGTATACGCAGTATTTT.

The chain couples TRBV7-2 to TRBJ1-6; 8 nucleotides line up with TRBD1. The CDR3 covers 14 residues. Germline V gene data show CDR1 as SGHTA and CDR2 as FQGNSA. Trimming cost V 7 bases and J 7 bases; bases outside gene matches: 6. CDR3 DNA: TGTGCCAGCACCTGGACAGGGCGGAATTCACCCCTCCACTTT. It yields the protein CASTWTGRNSPLHF.

CDR3 region: CASRGGGNQPQHF. The CDR3 coding sequence is TGCGCCAGCCGAGGGGGAGGAAATCAGCCCCAGCATTTT. This chain joins TRBV5-1 and TRBJ1-5; possible D gene TRBD1, 6 bases. V was cut by 7 bases and J by 4 bases, with 12 bases left in between. Germline V gene sequence: CDR1 SGHRS, CDR2 YFSETQ. The CDR3 covers 13 residues.

This clonotype was observed a few times. The rearrangement joins TRBV24-1 to TRBJ2-1; 9 bases align to TRBD1. The V and J ends lost 3 bases and 3 bases, in that order; junction bases with no gene match: 8. The CDR3 runs 17 residues. Germline values: CDR1 KGHDR, CDR2 SFDVKD. CDR3 sequence (DNA): TGTGCCACCAGTGATCCGCCGGGACAGGGTAGCTACAATGAGCAGTTCTTC. Its protein is CATSDPPGQGSYNEQFF.

The chain links TRBV20-1 to TRBJ1-1; D is unclear. This CDR3 comprises 13 residues. Trimming took 6 bases from V and 0 from J, leaving 11 bases between them. Germline CDR1 reads DFQATT; CDR2 reads SNEGSKA (reference sequence). CDR3 sequence: CSAHRDMNTEAFF. The DNA for the CDR3 is TGCAGTGCCCACAGAGACATGAACACTGAAGCTTTCTTT.

The V and J genes are TRBV4-3 and TRBJ2-1, with 7 bases matching TRBD2. CDR3 length: 18 residues. V shed 4 bases and J 0 bases; nucleotides not matched to a gene: 12. Germline assignment: CDR1 LGHNA and CDR2 YSLEER. The chain's CDR3 is CASSPRGVAGLSYNEQFF. CDR3 in DNA: TGCGCCAGCAGCCCGCGAGGGGTAGCGGGTCTCTCCTACAATGAGCAGTTCTTC.

The rearrangement uses TRBV24-1 and TRBJ2-1; 16 bases fit TRBD2. CDR1 is KGHDR, CDR2 SFDVKD, per germline. The CDR3 consists of 16 residues. V lost 4 bases, J lost 11 bases, and 7 bases stayed unmatched. The CDR3 DNA sequence: TGTGCCACCAGTGACACTGGGACTAGCGGGGGGGCTAAGCAGTTCTTC. Residues: CATSDTGTSGGAKQFF.

The CDR3 DNA reads TGTGCCAGCAGCTTAAGCGCGGGGGATTATACGCAGTATTTT. As protein: CASSLSAGDYTQYF. The gene calls are TRBV7-3 and TRBJ2-3, with 7 bases lining up with TRBD2. V lost 1 base and J lost 7; bases outside the gene matches: 5. The germline gives CDR1 SGHTA, CDR2 FQGTGA. The CDR3 spans 14 residues.

The gene calls are TRBV28 and TRBJ2-7; D ambiguous. Trimming took off 5 bases at V and 1 base at J, with 9 bases between the two ends. The germline CDR1 and CDR2 sequences are MDHEN and SYDVKM. CDR3 length: 13 residues. Here the CDR3 DNA reads TGTGCCAGCAGTCCACCCGAATCCTACGAGCAGTACGTC. It translates to CASSPPESYEQYV.

In its sample, this clonotype was seen a few times. V and J are TRBV12-3 or TRBV12-4 and TRBJ2-3, with 8 bases aligning to TRBD2. The CDR3 runs 16 residues. V was clipped by 5 bases and J by 0 bases; unmatched bases: 7. The CDR3 here is CASSPRGGGSTDTQYF. The CDR3 coding sequence is TGTGCCAGCAGTCCCCGGGGGGGGGGAAGCACAGATACGCAGTATTTT.

The chain joins TRBV20-1 to TRBJ1-1; perhaps TRBD1 as D (6 bases). Trimming took 2 bases from V and 10 from J, leaving 14 bases between them. CDR3 length: 12 amino acids. Germline V gene data show CDR1 as DFQATT and CDR2 as SNEGSKA (reference sequence). CDR3 sequence: CSARTDKGGAFF. The CDR3 DNA sequence: TGCAGTGCTAGAACTGACAAGGGGGGAGCTTTCTTT.

The rearrangement joins TRBV7-2 to TRBJ2-5; no reliable D call. Trimming shortened V by 5 bases and J by 5 bases, and 15 bases separated the two germline ends. CDR1 and CDR2 from the germline V gene are SGHTA and FQGNSA. The length of the CDR3 is 14 residues. The chain's CDR3 is CASSTGFLEETQYF. CDR3 bases: TGTGCCAGCAGCACCGGGTTTCTGGAGGAGACCCAGTACTTC.

The CDR3 region is CASSLGGQENTIYF. The DNA for the CDR3 is TGCGCCAGCAGCTTGGGGGGTCAAGAAAACACCATATATTTT. The rearrangement uses TRBV5-1 and TRBJ1-3; D remains unclear. The germline V and J ends were trimmed by 0 bases and 6 bases, with 10 bases remaining between them. Germline V gene data show CDR1 as SGHRS and CDR2 as YFSETQ. The CDR3 is 14 residues long.

This clonotype was seen more than once but under ten times. The V call is TRBV5-1, the J call TRBJ1-2; D uncertain. The CDR3 has 16 residues. CDR1 and CDR2 (germline): SGHRS, YFSETQ. V was cut by 4 bases and J by 4 bases, with 20 bases left in between. The CDR3: CASSQGPQQTIYGYTF. CDR3 nucleotide sequence: TGCGCCAGCAGCCAAGGACCCCAGCAGACCATCTATGGCTACACCTTC.

This clonotype was counted at least ten times. This rearrangement joins TRBV5-1 to TRBJ1-2; D gene uncertain. The CDR3 length is 14 residues. V lost 2 bases and J lost 2, with 10 bases in between. Germline CDR1 is SGHRS and CDR2 is YFSETQ. The CDR3 region has the DNA TGCGCCAGCAGCTTACAAGGAGACAACTATGGCTACACCTTC. Residues: CASSLQGDNYGYTF.

This clonotype was found a few times. This rearrangement joins TRBV24-1 to TRBJ1-1; D not resolved. This CDR3 comprises 12 residues. CDR1 KGHDR and CDR2 SFDVKD come from the germline V gene. Deletions cut 7 bases from V and 8 bases from J, with 13 bases between. The chain's CDR3 is CATRPGITEAFF. The CDR3 DNA follows: TGTGCCACCAGACCCGGGATTACCGAAGCTTTCTTT.

The chain carries TRBV7-2 and TRBJ2-5, with 7 nucleotides matching TRBD2. V was pared by 3 bases and J by 14 bases, with 9 bases of the junction left unmatched. The CDR3 sequence is 12 residues long. CDR1 SGHTA and CDR2 FQGNSA come from the germline V gene. Written as DNA, the CDR3 is TGTGCCAGCAGCTTCTTCGGGGGGACTATCTACTTC. Its translation is CASSFFGGTIYF.

This clonotype was seen more than once but under ten times. The chain combines TRBV19 with TRBJ1-1; D uncertain. The CDR3 runs 14 residues. Between the trimmed V and J ends, which lost 6 bases and 0 bases, there was a span of 11 bases. Looked up from germline, CDR1 is LNHDA and CDR2 is SQIVND (reference sequence). Written as DNA, the CDR3 is TGTGCCAGTAGGTCCTTCCTTATGAACACTGAAGCTTTCTTT. It codes for CASRSFLMNTEAFF. Drawing the rest from reference TRBV19 and TRBJ1-1, the complete variable domain is DGGITQSPKYLFRKEGQNVTLSCEQNLNHDAMYWYRQDPGQGLRLIYYSQIVNDFQKGDIAEGYSVSREKKESFPLTVTSAQKNPTAFYLCASRSFLMNTEAFFGQGTRLTVV.

The chain combines TRBV3-1 with TRBJ1-2; possible D gene TRBD1, 6 bases. The CDR3 length is 15 residues. V was pared by 3 bases and J by 3 bases, with 14 bases between. CDR1 LGHDT and CDR2 YNNKEL come from the germline V gene (reference sequence). The CDR3: CASSHRFKGDYGYTF. The CDR3 DNA follows: TGTGCCAGCAGCCACCGTTTTAAGGGGGACTATGGCTACACCTTC.

The rearrangement links TRBV5-1 to TRBJ2-7; perhaps TRBD2 as D (6 bases). V was cut by 4 bases and J by 9 bases, with 23 bases left in between. This CDR3 spans 15 amino acids. From germline, CDR1 is SGHRS and CDR2 YFSETQ. The CDR3 is CASSTTTGTGGVQYF. The DNA for the CDR3 is TGCGCCAGCAGCACCACAACCGGGACCGGGGGTGTGCAGTACTTC.

The chain couples TRBV20-1 to TRBJ2-1; 7 bases map to TRBD1. The CDR3 consists of 15 residues. Germline CDR1 reads DFQATT; CDR2 reads SNEGSKA (reference sequence). V gave up 1 base and J gave up 6 bases; unmatched junction bases: 9. The CDR3 region is CSARGAQGRLNEQFF. CDR3 nucleotide sequence: TGCAGTGCTAGAGGGGCACAGGGGCGACTCAATGAGCAGTTCTTC.